The present T cell receptor beta chain was sequenced within a study of tumor-infiltrating lymphocytes in primary liver carcinoma. From roughly 20-30 mg of unsorted bulk tissue, DNA and RNA were co-extracted together. Priming with a constant-region primer yielded TCR beta cDNA from around 540 ng total RNA. What produced the TCR beta libraries was three nested multiplex PCR rounds using slightly modified ARM-PCR. TCRdb reanalysed the multiplex PCR reads using MiXCR and keeps one entry per CDR3 protein. The sample carries over 75,000 distinct CDR3 sequences, around 68% recorded once. This clonotype was observed many times. The origin of this receptor is a man aged 40-49 years with primary liver carcinoma and hepatitis B virus infection. Specimen: tumor-adjacent normal liver tissue.

CDR3 DNA sequence: TGTGCCAGCAGTTACTCGTATCGGGACGGGCGGAACGAGCAGTACTTC. Translation gives CASSYSYRDGRNEQYF. The J gene is TRBJ2-7, the V gene TRBV6-6; D is possibly TRBD1 or TRBD2 (5 bases each). This CDR3 is 16 amino acids long. Germline-derived CDR1 and CDR2 are MNHNY and SVGAGI (reference sequence). V was clipped by 0 bases and J by 5 bases, with 17 bases between them.